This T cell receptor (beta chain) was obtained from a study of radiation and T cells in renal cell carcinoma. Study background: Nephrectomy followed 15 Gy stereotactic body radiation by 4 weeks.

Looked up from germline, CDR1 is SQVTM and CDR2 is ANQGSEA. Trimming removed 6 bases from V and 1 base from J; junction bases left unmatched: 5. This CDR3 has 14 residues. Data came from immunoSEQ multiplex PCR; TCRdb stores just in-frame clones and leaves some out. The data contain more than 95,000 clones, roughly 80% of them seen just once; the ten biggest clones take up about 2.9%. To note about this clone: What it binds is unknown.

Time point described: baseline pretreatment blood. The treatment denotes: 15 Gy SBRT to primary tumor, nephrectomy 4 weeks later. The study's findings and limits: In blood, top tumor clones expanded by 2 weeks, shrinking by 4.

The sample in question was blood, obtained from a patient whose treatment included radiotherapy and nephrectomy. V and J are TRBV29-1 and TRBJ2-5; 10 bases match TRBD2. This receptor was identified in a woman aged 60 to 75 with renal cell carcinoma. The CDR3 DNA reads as TGCAGCGTACAACTAGCGGGGTTCCAAGAGACCCAGTACTTC. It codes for CSVQLAGFQETQYF. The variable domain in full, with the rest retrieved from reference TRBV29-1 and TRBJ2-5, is SAVISQKPSRDICQRGTSLTIQCQVDSQVTMMFWYRQQPGQSLTLIATANQGSEATYESGFVIDKFPISRPNLTFSTLTVSNMSPEDSSIYLCSVQLAGFQETQYFGPGTRLLVL.